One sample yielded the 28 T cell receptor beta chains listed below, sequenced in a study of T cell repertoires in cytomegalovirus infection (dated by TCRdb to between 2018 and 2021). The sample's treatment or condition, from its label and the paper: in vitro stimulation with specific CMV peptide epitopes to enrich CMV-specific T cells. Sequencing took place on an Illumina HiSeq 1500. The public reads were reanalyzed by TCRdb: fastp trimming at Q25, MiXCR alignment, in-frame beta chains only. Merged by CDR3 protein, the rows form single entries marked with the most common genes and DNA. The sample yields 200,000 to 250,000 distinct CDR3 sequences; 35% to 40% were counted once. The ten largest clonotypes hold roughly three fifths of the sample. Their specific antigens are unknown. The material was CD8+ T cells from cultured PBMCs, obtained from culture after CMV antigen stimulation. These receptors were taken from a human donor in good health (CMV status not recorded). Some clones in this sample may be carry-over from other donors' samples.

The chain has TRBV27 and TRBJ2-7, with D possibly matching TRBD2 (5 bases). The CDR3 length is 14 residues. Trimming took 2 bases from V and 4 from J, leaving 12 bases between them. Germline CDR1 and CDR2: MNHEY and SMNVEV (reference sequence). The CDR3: CASSLREFSYEQYF. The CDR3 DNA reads TGTGCCAGCAGTTTAAGGGAGTTTTCGTACGAGCAGTACTTC.

The chain's CDR3 is CASSQDTGNSYEQYF. The DNA for the CDR3 is TGTGCCAGCAGCCAAGATACAGGCAATTCCTACGAGCAGTACTTC. The J gene is TRBJ2-7, the V gene TRBV4-2; D may be TRBD1 (5 bases). The CDR3 is made up of 15 amino acids. Germline loops: CDR1 LGHNA, CDR2 YNFKEQ. The ends were cut back, 0 bases at V and 1 base at J, with 10 bases in the middle.

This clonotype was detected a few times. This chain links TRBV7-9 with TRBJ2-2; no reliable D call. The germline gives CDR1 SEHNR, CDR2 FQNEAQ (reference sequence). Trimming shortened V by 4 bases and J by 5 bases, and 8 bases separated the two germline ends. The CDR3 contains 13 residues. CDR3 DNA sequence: TGTGCCAGCAGCTCCCCTTTGACCGGGGAGCTGTTTTTT. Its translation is CASSSPLTGELFF.

The CDR3 DNA is TGTGCCAGCAGATTGACAGGGAGCAATCAGCCCCAGCATTTT. Amino acid sequence: CASRLTGSNQPQHF. The chain joins TRBV12-3 or TRBV12-4 to TRBJ1-5; 7 bases align to TRBD1. This CDR3 is 14 amino acids long. J gave up 1 base and V 6 bases, and 3 bases lay outside the gene matches.

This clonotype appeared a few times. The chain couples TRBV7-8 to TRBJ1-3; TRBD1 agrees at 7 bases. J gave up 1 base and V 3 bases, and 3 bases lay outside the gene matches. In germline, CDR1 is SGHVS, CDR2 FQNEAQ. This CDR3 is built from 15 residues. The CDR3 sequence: CASSLQGGSGNTIYF. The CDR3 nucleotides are TGTGCCAGCAGCTTGCAGGGGGGATCTGGAAACACCATATATTTT. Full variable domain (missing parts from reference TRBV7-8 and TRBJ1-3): GAGVSQSPRYKVAKRGQDVALRCDPISGHVSLFWYQQALGQGPEFLTYFQNEAQLDKSGLPSDRFFAERPEGSVSTLKIQRTQQEDSAVYLCASSLQGGSGNTIYFGEGSWLTVV.

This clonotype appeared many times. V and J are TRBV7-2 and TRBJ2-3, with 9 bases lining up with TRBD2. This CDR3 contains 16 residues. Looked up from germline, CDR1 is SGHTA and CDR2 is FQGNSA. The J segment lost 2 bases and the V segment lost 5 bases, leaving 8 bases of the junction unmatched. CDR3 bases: TGTGCCAGCAGCGGAACCGGGACTAGCTACACAGATACGCAGTATTTT. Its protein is CASSGTGTSYTDTQYF.

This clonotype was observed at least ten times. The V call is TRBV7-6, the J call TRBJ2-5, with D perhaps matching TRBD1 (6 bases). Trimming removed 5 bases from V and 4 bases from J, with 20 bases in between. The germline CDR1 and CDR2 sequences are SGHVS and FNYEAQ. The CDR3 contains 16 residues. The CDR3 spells CASSPYQGMLAETQYF. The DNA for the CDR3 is TGTGCCAGCAGCCCCTACCAGGGGATGTTGGCAGAGACCCAGTACTTC.

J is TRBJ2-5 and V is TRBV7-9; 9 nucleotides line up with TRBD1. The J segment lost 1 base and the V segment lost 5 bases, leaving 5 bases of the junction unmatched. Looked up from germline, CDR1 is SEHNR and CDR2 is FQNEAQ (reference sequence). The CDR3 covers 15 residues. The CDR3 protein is CASSARDRAQETQYF. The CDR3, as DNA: TGTGCCAGCAGCGCGCGGGACAGGGCCCAAGAGACCCAGTACTTC.

The CDR3 coding sequence is TGTGCCAGCAGCCGGGACAGGGGGCGAATACGGGACACTGAAGCTTTCTTT. This encodes CASSRDRGRIRDTEAFF. The V gene is TRBV7-6, the J gene TRBJ1-1, with TRBD1 matching 12 bases. Trimming cost V 5 bases and J 3 bases; bases outside gene matches: 10. There are 17 residues in the CDR3. Germline-derived CDR1 and CDR2 are SGHVS and FNYEAQ.

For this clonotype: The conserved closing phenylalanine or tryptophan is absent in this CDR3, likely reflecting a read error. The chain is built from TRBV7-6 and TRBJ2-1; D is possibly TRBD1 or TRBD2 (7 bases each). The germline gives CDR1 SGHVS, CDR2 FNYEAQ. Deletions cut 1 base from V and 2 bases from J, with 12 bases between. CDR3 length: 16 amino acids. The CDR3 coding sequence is TGTGCCAGCAGCTTAGACCAGGGGGGGACCTACAATGAGCAGTTCTTA. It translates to CASSLDQGGTYNEQFL.

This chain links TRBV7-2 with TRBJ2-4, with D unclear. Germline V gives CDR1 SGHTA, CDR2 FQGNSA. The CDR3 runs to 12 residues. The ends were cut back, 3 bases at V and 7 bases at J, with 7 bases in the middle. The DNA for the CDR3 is TGTGCCAGCAGCTTGTGGTGGAACATTCAGTACTTC. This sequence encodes CASSLWWNIQYF.

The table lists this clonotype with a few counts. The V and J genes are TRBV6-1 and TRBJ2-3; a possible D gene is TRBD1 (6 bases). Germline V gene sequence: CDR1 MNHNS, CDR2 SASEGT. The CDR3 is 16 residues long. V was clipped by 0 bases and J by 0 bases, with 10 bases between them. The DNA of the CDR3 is TGTGCCAGCAGTGAAGCGCAGGGGCCTAGCACAGATACGCAGTATTTT. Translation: CASSEAQGPSTDTQYF.

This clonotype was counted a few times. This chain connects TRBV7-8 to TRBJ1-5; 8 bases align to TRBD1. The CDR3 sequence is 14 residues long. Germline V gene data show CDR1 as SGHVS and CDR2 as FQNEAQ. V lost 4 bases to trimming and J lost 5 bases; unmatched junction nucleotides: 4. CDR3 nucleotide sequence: TGTGCCAGCAGCTCCGGACAGGGTCATCAGCCCCAGCATTTT. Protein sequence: CASSSGQGHQPQHF.

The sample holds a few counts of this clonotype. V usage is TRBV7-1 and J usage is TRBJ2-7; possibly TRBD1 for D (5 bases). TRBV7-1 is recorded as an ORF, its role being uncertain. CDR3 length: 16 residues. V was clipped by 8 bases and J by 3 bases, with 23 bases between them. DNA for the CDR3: TGTGCCAGCGCGTGGGTCCTGGAAGGGGCCAACTACGAGCAGTACTTC. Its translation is CASAWVLEGANYEQYF.

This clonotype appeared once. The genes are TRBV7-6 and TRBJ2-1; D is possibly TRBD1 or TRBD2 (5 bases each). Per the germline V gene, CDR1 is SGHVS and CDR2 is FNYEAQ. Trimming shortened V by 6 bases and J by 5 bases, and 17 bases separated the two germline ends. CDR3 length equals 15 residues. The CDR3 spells CASRYDRGLDNEQFF. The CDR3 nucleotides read TGTGCCAGCAGATACGACCGGGGCCTAGACAATGAGCAGTTCTTC.

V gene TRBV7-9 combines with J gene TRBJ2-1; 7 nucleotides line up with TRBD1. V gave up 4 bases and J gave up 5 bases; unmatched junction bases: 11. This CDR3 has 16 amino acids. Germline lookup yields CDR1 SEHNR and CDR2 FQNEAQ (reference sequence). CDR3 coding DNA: TGTGCCAGCAGCTCCCCGACCGTCGGGACAGACAATGAGCAGTTCTTC. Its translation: CASSSPTVGTDNEQFF.

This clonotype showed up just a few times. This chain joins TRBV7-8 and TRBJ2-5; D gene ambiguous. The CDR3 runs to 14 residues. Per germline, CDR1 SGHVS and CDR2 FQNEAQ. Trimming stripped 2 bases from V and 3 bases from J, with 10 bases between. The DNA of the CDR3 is TGTGCCAGCAGCTTACTCCGGGCAAAAGAGACCCAGTACTTC. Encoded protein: CASSLLRAKETQYF. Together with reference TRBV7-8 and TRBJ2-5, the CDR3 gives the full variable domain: GAGVSQSPRYKVAKRGQDVALRCDPISGHVSLFWYQQALGQGPEFLTYFQNEAQLDKSGLPSDRFFAERPEGSVSTLKIQRTQQEDSAVYLCASSLLRAKETQYFGPGTRLLVL.

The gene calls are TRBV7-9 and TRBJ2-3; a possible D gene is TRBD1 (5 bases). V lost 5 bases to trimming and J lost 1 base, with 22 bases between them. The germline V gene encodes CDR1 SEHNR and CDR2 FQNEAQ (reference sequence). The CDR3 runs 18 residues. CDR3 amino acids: CASSPPRGDGEGTDTQYF. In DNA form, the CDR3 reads TGTGCCAGCAGCCCGCCTAGGGGTGATGGGGAAGGCACAGATACGCAGTATTTT.

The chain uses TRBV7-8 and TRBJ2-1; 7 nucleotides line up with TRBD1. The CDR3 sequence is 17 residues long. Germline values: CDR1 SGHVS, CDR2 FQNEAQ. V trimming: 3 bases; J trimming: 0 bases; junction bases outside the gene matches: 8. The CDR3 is CASSLTKGDSSYNEQFF. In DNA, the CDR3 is TGTGCCAGCAGCTTGACCAAAGGGGACAGCTCCTACAATGAGCAGTTCTTC. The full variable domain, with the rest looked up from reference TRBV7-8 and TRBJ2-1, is GAGVSQSPRYKVAKRGQDVALRCDPISGHVSLFWYQQALGQGPEFLTYFQNEAQLDKSGLPSDRFFAERPEGSVSTLKIQRTQQEDSAVYLCASSLTKGDSSYNEQFFGPGTRLTVL.

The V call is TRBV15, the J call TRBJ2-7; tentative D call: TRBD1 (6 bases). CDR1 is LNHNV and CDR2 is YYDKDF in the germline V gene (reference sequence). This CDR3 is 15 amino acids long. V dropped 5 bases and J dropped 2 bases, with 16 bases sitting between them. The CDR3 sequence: CATSGLRQDPYEQYF. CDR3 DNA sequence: TGTGCCACCAGCGGGCTTAGACAGGATCCCTACGAGCAGTACTTC.

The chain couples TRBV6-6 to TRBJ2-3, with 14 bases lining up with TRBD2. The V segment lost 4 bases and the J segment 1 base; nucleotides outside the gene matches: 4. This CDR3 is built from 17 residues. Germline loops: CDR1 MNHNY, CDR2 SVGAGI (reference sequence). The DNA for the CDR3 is TGTGCCAGCAGTTCGACTAGCGGGGGGGCAGGCACAGATACGCAGTATTTT. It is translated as CASSSTSGGAGTDTQYF.

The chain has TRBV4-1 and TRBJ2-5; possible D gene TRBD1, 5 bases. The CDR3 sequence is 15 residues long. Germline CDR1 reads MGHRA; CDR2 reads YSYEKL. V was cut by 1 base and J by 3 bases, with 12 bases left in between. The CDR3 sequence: CASSQAEVGEETQYF. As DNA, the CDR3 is TGCGCCAGCAGCCAAGCTGAGGTAGGGGAAGAGACCCAGTACTTC.

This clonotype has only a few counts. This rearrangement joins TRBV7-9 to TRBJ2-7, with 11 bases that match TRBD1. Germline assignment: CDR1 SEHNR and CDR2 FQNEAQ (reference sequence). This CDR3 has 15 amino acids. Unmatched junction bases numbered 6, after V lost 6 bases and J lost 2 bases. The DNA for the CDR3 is TGTGCCAGCAGTTTCCGGGACAGGGGGACCTACGAGCAGTACTTC. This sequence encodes CASSFRDRGTYEQYF.

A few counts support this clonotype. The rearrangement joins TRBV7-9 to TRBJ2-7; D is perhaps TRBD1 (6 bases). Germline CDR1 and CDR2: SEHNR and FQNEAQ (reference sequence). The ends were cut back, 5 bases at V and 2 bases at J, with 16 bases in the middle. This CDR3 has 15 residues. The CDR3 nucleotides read TGTGCCAGCAGCCATATAGGACAGTTCGCCTACGAGCAGTACTTC. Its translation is CASSHIGQFAYEQYF.

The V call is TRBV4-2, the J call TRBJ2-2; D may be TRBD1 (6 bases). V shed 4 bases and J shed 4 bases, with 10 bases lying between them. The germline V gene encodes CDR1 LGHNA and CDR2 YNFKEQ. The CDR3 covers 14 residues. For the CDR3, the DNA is TGTGCCAGCAGCCCGGGACACCTCACCGGGGAGCTGTTTTTT. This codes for CASSPGHLTGELFF.

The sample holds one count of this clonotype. The DNA of the CDR3 is TGTGCCATCAGTGGACTCAATTCCGCAAGTATCAACAATGAGCAGTTCTTC. This codes for CAISGLNSASINNEQFF. This rearrangement joins TRBV10-3 to TRBJ2-1, with D hard to call. Trimming took off 4 bases at V and 5 bases at J, with 21 bases between the two ends. The CDR3 runs to 17 residues. CDR1 ENHRY and CDR2 SYGVKD come from the germline V gene.

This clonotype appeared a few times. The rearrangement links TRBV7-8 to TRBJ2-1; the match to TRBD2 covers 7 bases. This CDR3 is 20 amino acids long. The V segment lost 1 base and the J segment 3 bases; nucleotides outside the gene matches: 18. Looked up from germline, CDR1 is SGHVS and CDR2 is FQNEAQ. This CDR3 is CASSLEGRGGAGFLYNEQFF. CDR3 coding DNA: TGTGCCAGCAGCTTAGAAGGGAGGGGAGGCGCAGGATTTCTCTACAATGAGCAGTTCTTC.

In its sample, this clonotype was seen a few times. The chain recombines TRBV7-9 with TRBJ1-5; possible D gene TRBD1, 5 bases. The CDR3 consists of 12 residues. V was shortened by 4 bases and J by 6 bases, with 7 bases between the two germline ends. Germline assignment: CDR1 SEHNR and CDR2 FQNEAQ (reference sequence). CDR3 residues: CASSYGAQPQHF. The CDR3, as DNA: TGTGCCAGCAGCTACGGGGCTCAGCCCCAGCATTTT.